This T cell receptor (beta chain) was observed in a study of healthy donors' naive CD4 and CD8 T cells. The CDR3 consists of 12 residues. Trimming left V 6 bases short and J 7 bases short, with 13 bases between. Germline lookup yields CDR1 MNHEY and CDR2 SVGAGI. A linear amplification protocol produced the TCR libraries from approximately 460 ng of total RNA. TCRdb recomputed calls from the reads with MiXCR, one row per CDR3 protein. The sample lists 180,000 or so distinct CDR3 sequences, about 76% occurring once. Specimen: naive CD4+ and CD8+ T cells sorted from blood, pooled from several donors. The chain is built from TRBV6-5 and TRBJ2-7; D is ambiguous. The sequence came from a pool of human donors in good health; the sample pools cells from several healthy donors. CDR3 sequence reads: CASSQADREQYF. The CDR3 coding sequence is TGTGCCAGCAGCCAGGCAGATCGGGAGCAGTACTTC.